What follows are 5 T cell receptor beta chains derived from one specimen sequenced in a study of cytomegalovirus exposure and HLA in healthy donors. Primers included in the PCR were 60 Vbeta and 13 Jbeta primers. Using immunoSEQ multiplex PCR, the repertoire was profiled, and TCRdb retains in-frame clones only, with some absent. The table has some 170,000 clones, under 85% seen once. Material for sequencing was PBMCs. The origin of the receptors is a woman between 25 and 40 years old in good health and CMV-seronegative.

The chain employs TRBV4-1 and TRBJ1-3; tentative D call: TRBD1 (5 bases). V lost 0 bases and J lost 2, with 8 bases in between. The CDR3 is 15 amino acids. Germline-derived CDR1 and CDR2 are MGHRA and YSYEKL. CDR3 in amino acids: CASSQDGRAGNTIYF. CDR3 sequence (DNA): TGCGCCAGCAGCCAAGACGGCAGGGCTGGAAACACCATATATTTT.

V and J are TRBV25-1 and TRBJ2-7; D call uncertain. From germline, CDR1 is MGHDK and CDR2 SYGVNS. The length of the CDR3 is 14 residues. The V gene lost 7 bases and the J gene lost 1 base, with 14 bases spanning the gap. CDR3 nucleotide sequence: TGTGCCAGCACTCCGGCGGATTCTTCCTACGAGCAGTACTTC. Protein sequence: CASTPADSSYEQYF.

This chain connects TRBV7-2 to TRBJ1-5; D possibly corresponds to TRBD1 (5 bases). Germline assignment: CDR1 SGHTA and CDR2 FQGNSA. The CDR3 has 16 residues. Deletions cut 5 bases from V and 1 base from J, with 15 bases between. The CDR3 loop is CASSPPGGRSNQPQHF. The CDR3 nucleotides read TGTGCCAGCAGCCCACCGGGGGGACGAAGCAATCAGCCCCAGCATTTT.

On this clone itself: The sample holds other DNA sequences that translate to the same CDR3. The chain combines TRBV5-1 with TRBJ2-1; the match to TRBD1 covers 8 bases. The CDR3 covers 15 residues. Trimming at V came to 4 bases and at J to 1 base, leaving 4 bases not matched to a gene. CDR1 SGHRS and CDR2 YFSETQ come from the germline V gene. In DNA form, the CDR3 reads TGCGCCAGCAGCCTCGGACAGGGATCCTACAATGAGCAGTTCTTC. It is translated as CASSLGQGSYNEQFF.

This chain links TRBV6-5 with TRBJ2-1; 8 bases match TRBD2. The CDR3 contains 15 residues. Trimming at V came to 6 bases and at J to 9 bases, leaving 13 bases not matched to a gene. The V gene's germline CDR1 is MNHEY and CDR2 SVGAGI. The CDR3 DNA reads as TGTGCCAGCAGCCTCCGGGGGGGCCGTTACGGTGAGCAGTTCTTC. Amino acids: CASSLRGGRYGEQFF.